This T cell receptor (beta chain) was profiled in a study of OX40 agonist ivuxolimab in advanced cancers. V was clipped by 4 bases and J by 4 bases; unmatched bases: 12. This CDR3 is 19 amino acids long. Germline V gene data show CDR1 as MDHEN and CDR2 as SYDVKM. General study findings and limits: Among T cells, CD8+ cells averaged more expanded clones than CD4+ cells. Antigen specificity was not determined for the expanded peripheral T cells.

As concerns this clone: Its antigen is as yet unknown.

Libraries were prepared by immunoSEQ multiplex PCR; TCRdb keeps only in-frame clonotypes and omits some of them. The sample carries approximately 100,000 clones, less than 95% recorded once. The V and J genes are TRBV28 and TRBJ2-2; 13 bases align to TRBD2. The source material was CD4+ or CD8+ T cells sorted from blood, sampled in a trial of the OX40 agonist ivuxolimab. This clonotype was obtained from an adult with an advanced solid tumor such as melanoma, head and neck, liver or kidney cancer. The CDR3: CASSSGTSGILRSTGELFF. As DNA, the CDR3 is TGTGCCAGCAGTTCAGGGACTAGCGGGATATTACGCAGCACCGGGGAGCTGTTTTTT.